The clone carrying this T cell receptor (beta chain) was counted only a few times. What it recognizes is unknown. Next came a second PCR, run for about 6 to 11 cycles, which used a sample-barcoded 5' primer along with a J-beta primer mix. CDR3-containing paired-end reads numbering at least 2.5 million came from each sample. From the 5' RACE reads, TCRdb called clonotypes with MiXCR, one entry per CDR3 protein. This table holds about 780,000 distinct CDR3 sequences, around 45% found once. The data originate from a study of blood T cells in healthy people across ages. Whole-study findings and limits: Comparison with aged donors showed that long-lived donors had more naive CD4+ cells and higher diversity.

Peripheral blood, about 9.4 milliliters per donor, was collected. What was sequenced was blood. This clonotype originated in a man aged 80 or over in good health.

The CDR3 DNA sequence: TGCAGTGCTAGGGGTCTATTATACAATGAGCAGTACTTC. Protein product: CSARGLLYNEQYF. The rearrangement uses TRBV20-1 and TRBJ2-7; D ambiguous. The CDR3 spans 13 residues. Trimming cost V 3 bases and J 7 bases, with 16 bases left between them. The germline V gene encodes CDR1 DFQATT and CDR2 SNEGSKA (reference sequence).